This passage covers 21 T cell receptor beta chains from one sample sequenced in a study of CXCR3-negative and CXCR3-positive naive CD8 T cells. Findings of the study overall: TRB CDR3 hydrophobicity was greater in CXCR3-positive naive cells than in CXCR3-negative naive cells.

Libraries of TRB cDNA were made by 5' RACE and carried UMIs. From its re-call of the 5' RACE reads, TCRdb lists each CDR3 protein once, without DNA. This table holds tens of thousands of distinct CDR3 sequences. These receptors lack a known antigen. The sequencing sample was made of naive CXCR3+ CD8+ T cells from blood. As to subset: CD45RO-CCR7+CD27+CD95- naive CD8+ T cells expressing CXCR3 (TNR3+). Receptors were obtained from a human donor in good health. Some clones in this sample may be carry-over from other donors' samples.

The chain links TRBV6-2 or TRBV6-3 to TRBJ2-7; the TCRdb D gene call, TRBD1, has no DNA to confirm it. This CDR3 is 12 amino acids long. CDR1 is MNHEY and CDR2 is SVGEGT in the germline V gene. CDR3 loop: CASSTLGGRQYF.

This chain joins TRBV29-1 and TRBJ2-3; TCRdb names TRBD1, which stays unverified in the absence of DNA. The CDR3 covers 13 residues. CDR1 and CDR2 (germline): SQVTM, ANQGSEA. The CDR3 loop reads CSAGGRGADTQYF.

The chain carries TRBV29-1 and TRBJ2-7. The CDR3 length is 15 residues. Germline V CDR1 and CDR2: SQVTM, ANQGSEA. The CDR3 protein is CSVEDPGRGSYEQYF.

The gene calls are TRBV7-9 and TRBJ2-1; TCRdb lists TRBD1, though no DNA is available to test this call. The CDR3 extends over 13 amino acids. Germline CDR1 reads SEHNR; CDR2 reads FQNEAQ (reference sequence). The CDR3 loop reads CASSLLGAEEQFF.

The genes are TRBV7-6 and TRBJ2-4; the D call of TRBD1 rests on TCRdb alone, since no DNA is present to check it. This CDR3 comprises 15 residues. Germline V CDR1 and CDR2: SGHVS, FNYEAQ. The CDR3 is CASSLEFGGGNIQYF.

The V and J genes are TRBV14 and TRBJ1-6; the D call from TCRdb, TRBD1, cannot be confirmed without DNA. The V gene's germline CDR1 is SGHDN and CDR2 FVKESK. This CDR3 has 15 amino acids. The chain's CDR3 is CASSLLRERNSPLHF.

CDR3 amino acids: CATSVLGQPQHF. J is TRBJ1-5 and V is TRBV15; TCRdb returns TRBD1, unconfirmable since there is no DNA. Germline V lookup: CDR1 LNHNV, CDR2 YYDKDF (reference sequence). The CDR3 sequence is 12 residues long.

This chain connects TRBV4-1 to TRBJ2-5. This CDR3 comprises 15 residues. CDR1 and CDR2 from the germline V gene are MGHRA and YSYEKL. The CDR3 spells CASSQEGLAQETQYF.

The chain joins TRBV19 to TRBJ2-7; TCRdb names TRBD2, which stays unverified in the absence of DNA. This CDR3 comprises 15 residues. Per the germline V gene, CDR1 is LNHDA and CDR2 is SQIVND (reference sequence). The CDR3 protein is CASRTSGRSSYEQYF.

J is TRBJ2-6 and V is TRBV12-3 or TRBV12-4; lacking DNA, the TRBD2 call made by TCRdb goes unchecked. This CDR3 has 17 amino acids. CDR3: CASSFSGAATGANVLTF.

The rearrangement uses TRBV7-2 and TRBJ2-5; the D call from TCRdb, TRBD1, cannot be confirmed without DNA. Germline V gene sequence: CDR1 SGHTA, CDR2 FQGNSA. The CDR3 length is 14 residues. The CDR3 reads CASSLRGARETQYF.

The chain combines TRBV7-9 with TRBJ1-2. This CDR3 has 14 residues. Germline V lookup: CDR1 SEHNR, CDR2 FQNEAQ (reference sequence). This CDR3 is CASSLGGLDYGYTF.

The chain uses TRBV5-1 and TRBJ2-6. CDR1 and CDR2 from the germline V gene are SGHRS and YFSETQ. The CDR3 contains 15 residues. This CDR3 is CASSFSESGANVLTF.

This rearrangement joins TRBV6-6 to TRBJ1-5. The CDR3 runs to 15 residues. CDR1 MNHNY and CDR2 SVGAGI come from the germline V gene (reference sequence). The CDR3 is CASSYTVSVNQPQHF.

The chain combines TRBV7-2 with TRBJ2-3; TCRdb's D call, TRBD2, is unchecked because there is no DNA. From germline, CDR1 is SGHTA and CDR2 FQGNSA. The CDR3 has 18 residues. The CDR3 here is CASSPPGTSGTSTDTQYF.

The chain recombines TRBV4-1 with TRBJ2-7; no DNA is available, so the TRBD1 call from TCRdb remains unchecked. CDR3 size: 15 residues. Germline V gene data show CDR1 as MGHRA and CDR2 as YSYEKL. The CDR3: CASSQGLGGLYEQYF.

The chain recombines TRBV15 with TRBJ2-3. The CDR3 length is 15 residues. CDR1 and CDR2 from the germline V gene are LNHNV and YYDKDF (reference sequence). The CDR3 reads CATTDDEDLGDTQYF.

The rearrangement joins TRBV28 to TRBJ1-5. CDR3 length equals 15 residues. CDR1 MDHEN and CDR2 SYDVKM come from the germline V gene. CDR3 amino acids: CASSLRHDSNQPQHF.

The CDR3 here is CATSRESSSEQYF. V usage is TRBV15 and J usage is TRBJ2-7. Per the germline V gene, CDR1 is LNHNV and CDR2 is YYDKDF (reference sequence). The CDR3 contains 13 residues.

The V gene is TRBV2, the J gene TRBJ1-1; TCRdb designates TRBD1, a call that cannot be tested without DNA. The germline V gene has CDR1 SNHLY and CDR2 FYNNEI. The CDR3 has 15 amino acids. CDR3 sequence: CASSEKGGLSTEAFF.

The chain uses TRBV15 and TRBJ2-5; the TCRdb D gene call, TRBD1, has no DNA to confirm it. From germline, CDR1 is LNHNV and CDR2 YYDKDF (reference sequence). This CDR3 is 16 amino acids long. CDR3 amino acids: CATSREDRGPRETQYF.